These 10 T cell receptor beta chains came from one sample sequenced in a study of blood T cell repertoires in COVID-19. Measured with immunoSEQ multiplex PCR; TCRdb has only the in-frame clones, and not every one. The sample records 120,000 or so clones, around 80% being singletons. The source material was peripheral blood. All receptors derive from a man between 70 and 80 years old with acute or convalescent COVID-19.

The chain couples TRBV12-3 or TRBV12-4 to TRBJ1-2; D not certain. The CDR3 is made up of 13 amino acids. Deletions cut 9 bases from V and 7 bases from J, with 18 bases between. DNA of the CDR3: TGTGCCAGTCGCTTCCTCAGATCGGGTGGCTACACCTTC. Residues: CASRFLRSGGYTF.

This CDR3 is CASSLGTSGLDTQYF. The CDR3 coding sequence is TGCGCCAGCAGCTTGGGTACTAGCGGGTTAGATACGCAGTATTTT. This chain joins TRBV5-1 and TRBJ2-3; 9 nucleotides agree with TRBD2. The CDR3 contains 15 residues. Germline V gene sequence: CDR1 SGHRS, CDR2 YFSETQ. Germline trimming cut 0 bases from V and 5 bases from J; bases unmatched to any gene: 4.

This chain uses TRBV12-3 or TRBV12-4 with TRBJ2-5; TRBD2 matches at 7 bases. The V segment lost 6 bases and the J segment 4 bases; nucleotides outside the gene matches: 5. CDR3 length: 13 residues. For the CDR3, the DNA is TGTGCCAGCAGCCTGTCGGGGGGAGAGACCCAGTACTTC. It specifies CASSLSGGETQYF.

CDR3 nucleotide sequence: TGCGCCAGCAGCCAAGAACTAGCGGGGGTCGGGGAGCTGTTTTTT. It is translated as CASSQELAGVGELFF. This sequence joins TRBV4-1 and TRBJ2-2; 11 positions agree with TRBD2. The CDR3 has 15 residues. Germline loops: CDR1 MGHRA, CDR2 YSYEKL. J lost 7 bases, V lost 0 bases, and 1 base had no gene match.

The chain recombines TRBV2 with TRBJ1-6; TRBD1 matches at 10 bases. CDR3 length: 14 amino acids. V was pared by 8 bases and J by 10 bases, with 8 bases of the junction left unmatched. The V gene's germline CDR1 is SNHLY and CDR2 FYNNEI. The CDR3 loop is CASRGGTGESPLHF. The DNA for the CDR3 is TGTGCCAGCCGGGGCGGGACAGGGGAATCACCCCTCCACTTT.

The chain is built from TRBV9 and TRBJ2-1; TRBD2 aligns across 8 bases. The CDR3 is 15 residues long. After removal of 2 bases from V and 3 bases from J, the junction contained 4 bases not matched to a gene. CDR1 and CDR2 from the germline V gene are SGDLS and YYNGEE. DNA for the CDR3: TGTGCCAGCAGCGTTTCGAGCGGGGGCTACAATGAGCAGTTCTTC. The encoded protein is CASSVSSGGYNEQFF.

This chain uses TRBV4-2 with TRBJ1-1; D may be TRBD1 (5 bases). There are 15 residues in the CDR3. Germline V gives CDR1 LGHNA, CDR2 YNFKEQ. Deletions cut 0 bases from V and 3 bases from J, with 11 bases between. The DNA for the CDR3 is TGTGCCAGCAGCCAAGAATTTGCGACAGACACTGAAGCTTTCTTT. This codes for CASSQEFATDTEAFF.

The chain employs TRBV19 and TRBJ2-7; 10 nucleotides match TRBD1. Losses at the gene ends were 3 bases for V and 6 bases for J; bases not matched to a gene: 8. Germline V lookup: CDR1 LNHDA, CDR2 SQIVND (reference sequence). The CDR3 covers 15 residues. The CDR3 bases are TGTGCCAGTAGTATCCCGGGACAGGGGATTTCCGAGCAGTACTTC. This encodes CASSIPGQGISEQYF.

The rearrangement uses TRBV27 and TRBJ1-2; perhaps TRBD1 as D (6 bases). Trimming cost V 5 bases and J 5 bases, with 12 bases left between them. The CDR3 has 13 residues. CDR1 and CDR2 (germline): MNHEY, SMNVEV (reference sequence). This CDR3 is CASSIGQGYGYTF. The CDR3 region has the DNA TGTGCCAGCAGTATAGGCCAGGGGTATGGCTACACCTTC.

V is TRBV29-1 and J is TRBJ2-5, with D uncertain. Germline CDR1 is SQVTM and CDR2 is ANQGSEA. The germline V and J ends were trimmed by 4 bases and 2 bases, with 11 bases remaining between them. The CDR3 extends over 13 amino acids. CDR3 DNA: TGCAGCGTTGGGTCAGGTAAACAAGAGACCCAGTACTTC. Protein product: CSVGSGKQETQYF.